This T cell receptor (beta chain) was retrieved from a study of cytomegalovirus exposure and HLA in healthy donors. Study context: Of 300 to 500 genotyped donors, about 80% clustered with self-reported Caucasian donors.

Trimming removed 2 bases from V and 1 base from J, with 7 bases in between. Germline CDR1 reads SGHNT; CDR2 reads YYREEE (reference sequence). The CDR3 is 13 amino acids. 60 Vbeta and 13 Jbeta primers were used in PCR. Generated by immunoSEQ multiplex PCR, the TCRdb table keeps only in-frame clones and is missing some. This table holds around 100,000 clones, around 76% found once. Study-wide results and caveats: The study labeled under 200 TCR beta chains cytomegalovirus-associated.

A note on this clone: Its antigen remains unidentified.

The TCR sequence derives from a woman in her forties or fifties in good health and CMV-seropositive. The V and J genes are TRBV5-4 and TRBJ2-7, with a possible D match to TRBD2 (6 bases). Sequenced: PBMCs. CDR3: CASSFGGSYEQYF. CDR3 in DNA: TGTGCCAGCAGCTTTGGGGGGTCCTACGAGCAGTACTTC.